The 25 T cell receptor beta chains presented below share a single source sample, sequenced in a study of T cell changes during pregnancy in multiple sclerosis (dated by TCRdb to the late 2010s). Libraries were prepared through the immunoSEQ multiplex PCR assay. In TCRdb, the immuneACCESS table is reduced to in-frame sequences with V and J assigned. These tables do not hold every clone; where another copy was compared, an unresolved V gene accounts for under half, and the others remain unexplained. The sample profile shows about 48,000 clones; 90% to 95% of them were found once. Around 0.47% of the sample is taken by the ten largest. Specimen: CD4+ T cells from peripheral blood mononuclear cells, collected in the first trimester of pregnancy. Receptors were obtained from a female donor with multiple sclerosis, enrolled in a pregnancy study.

The chain is built from TRBV10-3 and TRBJ1-1; 7 nucleotides agree with TRBD1. After removal of 0 bases from V and 1 base from J, the junction contained 5 bases not matched to a gene. This CDR3 comprises 16 residues. Per germline, CDR1 ENHRY and CDR2 SYGVKD. CDR3 region: CAISESTGSTNTEAFF. The CDR3 region has the DNA TGTGCCATCAGTGAGTCGACAGGGAGTACGAACACTGAAGCTTTCTTT.

The chain carries TRBV6-1 and TRBJ1-5; 8 nucleotides agree with TRBD1. Germline V gene sequence: CDR1 MNHNS, CDR2 SASEGT. V lost 6 bases and J lost 4; bases outside the gene matches: 8. This CDR3 has 15 amino acids. The CDR3 DNA reads as TGTGCCAGCAGGTTCCGGCAGGGGGCGAATCAGCCCCAGCATTTT. Protein sequence: CASRFRQGANQPQHF.

The V call is TRBV2, the J call TRBJ2-1; D remains unclear. The V and J ends lost 3 bases and 4 bases respectively, with 10 bases between them. The CDR3 contains 14 residues. Germline V gene sequence: CDR1 SNHLY, CDR2 FYNNEI. As DNA, the CDR3 is TGTGCCAGCAGTGATCGACGAGGATACAATGAGCAGTTCTTC. Translating gives CASSDRRGYNEQFF.

The rearrangement joins TRBV6-1 to TRBJ2-1; the D gene is possibly TRBD2 (5 bases). Looked up from germline, CDR1 is MNHNS and CDR2 is SASEGT. The ends were cut back, 10 bases at V and 6 bases at J, with 13 bases in the middle. The length of the CDR3 is 12 residues. The CDR3 bases are TGTGCCACCTATCCGGGATTCAATGAGCAGTTCTTC. It translates to CATYPGFNEQFF.

The CDR3 sequence is CASSPLGGAGNQPQHF. The CDR3 bases are TGTGCCAGCAGCCCATTGGGGGGGGCAGGAAATCAGCCCCAGCATTTT. The V gene is TRBV28, the J gene TRBJ1-5; possible D gene TRBD1, 6 bases. V shed 6 bases and J shed 4 bases, with 19 bases lying between them. The germline V gene has CDR1 MDHEN and CDR2 SYDVKM. The CDR3 consists of 16 residues.

The chain uses TRBV28 and TRBJ1-2; 8 nucleotides align to TRBD1. The V gene's germline CDR1 is MDHEN and CDR2 SYDVKM. Trimming removed 5 bases from V and 4 bases from J; junction bases left unmatched: 12. The CDR3 spans 16 residues. As DNA, the CDR3 is TGTGCCAGCAGTACTGGGGACAGGCGGCTCGTCTATGGCTACACCTTC. It encodes CASSTGDRRLVYGYTF.

The chain employs TRBV5-5 and TRBJ2-5; TRBD2 is a possible D gene (6 bases). Trimming removed 1 base at V and 2 bases at J, with 9 bases between. The CDR3 runs to 14 residues. Per germline, CDR1 SGHKS and CDR2 YYEKEE (reference sequence). The chain's CDR3 is CASSLIGGQETQYF. In DNA form, the CDR3 reads TGTGCCAGCAGCTTGATCGGGGGACAAGAGACCCAGTACTTC.

V usage is TRBV4-1 and J usage is TRBJ2-7; 7 nucleotides align to TRBD2. The CDR3 loop spans 15 amino acids. Looked up from germline, CDR1 is MGHRA and CDR2 is YSYEKL. V was clipped by 0 bases and J by 2 bases; unmatched bases: 4. The CDR3 region has the DNA TGCGCCAGCAGCCAAGAACTAGCGCCTACCTACGAGCAGTACTTC. Amino acid sequence: CASSQELAPTYEQYF.

The CDR3 region has the DNA TGTGCCAGCAGTTACCCCCCGACAGGGATGGGGGAGCAGTACTTC. It is translated as CASSYPPTGMGEQYF. V usage is TRBV6-6 and J usage is TRBJ2-7, with TRBD1 matching over 7 bases. J gave up 7 bases and V 2 bases, and 11 bases lay outside the gene matches. The CDR3 is made up of 15 amino acids. CDR1 MNHNY and CDR2 SVGAGI come from the germline V gene (reference sequence).

The rearrangement links TRBV9 to TRBJ2-7, with D maybe TRBD2 (5 bases). The V and J ends lost 3 bases and 3 bases respectively, with 16 bases between them. The CDR3 is 15 amino acids. Germline CDR1 SGDLS, CDR2 YYNGEE. In nucleotides, the CDR3 is TGTGCCAGCAGCGCGGACTCATCAACCTTCTACGAGCAGTACTTC. It specifies CASSADSSTFYEQYF.

The rearrangement uses TRBV19 and TRBJ1-3; no reliable D call. The germline gives CDR1 LNHDA, CDR2 SQIVND (reference sequence). This CDR3 has 15 residues. V was shortened by 3 bases and J by 4 bases, with 13 bases between the two germline ends. CDR3 residues: CASSIPGMVGNTIYF. CDR3 nucleotide sequence: TGTGCCAGTAGTATTCCGGGGATGGTCGGAAACACCATATATTTT.

V is TRBV6-1 and J is TRBJ1-1, with D unresolved. The CDR3 extends over 12 amino acids. V lost 6 bases, J lost 2 bases, and 7 bases lay in between. Germline-derived CDR1 and CDR2 are MNHNS and SASEGT. CDR3 DNA: TGTGCCAGCAGGGAACTAAACACTGAAGCTTTCTTT. This translates into CASRELNTEAFF.

The rearrangement joins TRBV5-6 to TRBJ1-5, with 7 nucleotides matching TRBD1. The J segment lost 6 bases and the V segment lost 0 bases, leaving 6 bases of the junction unmatched. Germline CDR1 is SGHDT and CDR2 is YYEEEE. This CDR3 has 15 amino acids. The CDR3 bases are TGTGCCAGCAGCTTGGGACAGGGCGTTGCTCAGCCCCAGCATTTT. Translated: CASSLGQGVAQPQHF.

The rearrangement links TRBV4-2 to TRBJ2-7; D uncertain. This CDR3 has 15 amino acids. V lost 1 base and J lost 0, with 10 bases in between. In germline, CDR1 is LGHNA, CDR2 YNFKEQ. The CDR3 sequence is CASSQVVAVSYEQYF. The CDR3 DNA sequence: TGTGCCAGCAGCCAAGTCGTAGCCGTCTCCTACGAGCAGTACTTC.

This chain joins TRBV10-3 and TRBJ1-2, with D unresolved. V shed 0 bases and J shed 3 bases, with 5 bases lying between them. The germline CDR1 and CDR2 sequences are ENHRY and SYGVKD. The CDR3 length is 13 residues. The CDR3 region is CAISESIDYGYTF. DNA for the CDR3: TGTGCCATCAGTGAGTCAATAGACTATGGCTACACCTTC.

The genes are TRBV11-3 and TRBJ1-1, with TRBD1 matching 9 bases. The CDR3 runs to 14 residues. The germline CDR1 and CDR2 sequences are SGHNT and YENEEA. J was trimmed by 4 bases and V by 4 bases; bases with no gene match: 4. In DNA form, the CDR3 reads TGTGCCAGCAGCTCCGGACAGGGGACCACTGAAGCTTTCTTT. Its translation: CASSSGQGTTEAFF.

The rearrangement uses TRBV7-9 and TRBJ1-1, with D perhaps matching TRBD1 (6 bases). This CDR3 has 18 amino acids. The germline V gene encodes CDR1 SEHNR and CDR2 FQNEAQ (reference sequence). The V end was cut by 2 bases, the J end by 1 base, with 20 bases between. The chain's CDR3 is CASSLLGRPGHKNTEAFF. In nucleotides, the CDR3 is TGTGCCAGCAGCTTATTAGGGCGGCCGGGACACAAGAACACTGAAGCTTTCTTT.

This clone was counted a single time. The rearrangement joins TRBV4-1 to TRBJ2-3; 8 bases are a match to TRBD2. This CDR3 spans 16 amino acids. The V gene's germline CDR1 is MGHRA and CDR2 YSYEKL. Losses at the gene ends were 2 bases for V and 3 bases for J; bases not matched to a gene: 7. DNA for the CDR3: TGCGCCAGCAGCCAAATTAGAGCGGGAGTGACAGATACGCAGTATTTT. Translated, it gives CASSQIRAGVTDTQYF.

The chain joins TRBV7-2 to TRBJ1-1, with 8 bases aligning to TRBD1. Germline V gene data show CDR1 as SGHTA and CDR2 as FQGNSA. This CDR3 has 14 amino acids. V trimming: 6 bases; J trimming: 4 bases; junction bases outside the gene matches: 7. CDR3: CASSFTGGRTEAFF. The CDR3 bases are TGTGCCAGCAGTTTCACAGGGGGGCGCACTGAAGCTTTCTTT.

The chain is built from TRBV18 and TRBJ1-2; TRBD1 is a possible D gene (6 bases). Trimming left V 4 bases short and J 7 bases short, with 19 bases between. This CDR3 is 15 amino acids long. Per germline, CDR1 KGHSH and CDR2 LQKENI. CDR3 DNA: TGTGCCAGCTCACTCATTTCGGACAGTCAGCTTGGCTACACCTTC. It encodes CASSLISDSQLGYTF.

The genes are TRBV6-1 and TRBJ1-2, with 7 bases identical to TRBD1. The CDR3 extends over 19 amino acids. V lost 2 bases to trimming and J lost 1 base; unmatched junction nucleotides: 16. Germline CDR1 and CDR2: MNHNS and SASEGT. CDR3 DNA: TGTGCCAGCAGTGAAAGTGCCAATCCCGGGACAGCGAATAACTATGGCTACACCTTC. This codes for CASSESANPGTANNYGYTF.

The rearrangement links TRBV6-5 to TRBJ2-1, with D possibly matching TRBD2 (5 bases). CDR3 length equals 11 residues. Germline V gene sequence: CDR1 MNHEY, CDR2 SVGAGI. V dropped 10 bases and J dropped 9 bases, with 13 bases sitting between them. The CDR3 reads CATSPGLEQFF. The CDR3 coding sequence is TGTGCCACCTCCCCCGGACTTGAGCAGTTCTTC.

This clone was seen once. V is TRBV7-2 and J is TRBJ1-2; perhaps TRBD1 as D (6 bases). Trimming pared 2 bases from V and 8 bases from J, leaving 18 bases between. This CDR3 comprises 15 residues. Germline values: CDR1 SGHTA, CDR2 FQGNSA. The CDR3 region is CASSLYIAGAEGYTF. The CDR3 DNA sequence: TGTGCCAGCAGCTTATATATAGCGGGGGCGGAAGGCTACACCTTC.

The V gene is TRBV5-4, the J gene TRBJ1-1, with D possibly being TRBD1 (5 bases). Trimming cost V 5 bases and J 0 bases, with 14 bases left between them. Per the germline V gene, CDR1 is SGHNT and CDR2 is YYREEE (reference sequence). CDR3 length: 15 amino acids. CDR3 residues: CASSWNSRVNTEAFF. The DNA for the CDR3 is TGTGCCAGCAGTTGGAACAGCAGGGTGAACACTGAAGCTTTCTTT.

J is TRBJ1-2 and V is TRBV5-1; 10 bases map to TRBD1. Germline loops: CDR1 SGHRS, CDR2 YFSETQ. After removal of 2 bases from V and 8 bases from J, the junction contained 9 bases not matched to a gene. This CDR3 has 15 residues. The CDR3 protein is CASSLNPGQGTGYTF. The CDR3 DNA reads TGCGCCAGCAGCTTAAACCCGGGACAGGGGACGGGCTACACCTTC.